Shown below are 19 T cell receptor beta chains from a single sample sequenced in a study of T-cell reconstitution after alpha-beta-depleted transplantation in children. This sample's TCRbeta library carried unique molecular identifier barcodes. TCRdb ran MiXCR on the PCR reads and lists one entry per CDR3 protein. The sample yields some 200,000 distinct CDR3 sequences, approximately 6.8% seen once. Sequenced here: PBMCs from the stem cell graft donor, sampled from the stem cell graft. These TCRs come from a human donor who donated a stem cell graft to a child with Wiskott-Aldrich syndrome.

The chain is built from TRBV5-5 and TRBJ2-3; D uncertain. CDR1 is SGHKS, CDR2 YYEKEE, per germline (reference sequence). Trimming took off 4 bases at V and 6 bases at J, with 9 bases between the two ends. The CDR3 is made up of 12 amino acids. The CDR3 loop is CASSPALDTQYF. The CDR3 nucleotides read TGTGCCAGCAGCCCCGCGCTTGATACGCAGTATTTT.

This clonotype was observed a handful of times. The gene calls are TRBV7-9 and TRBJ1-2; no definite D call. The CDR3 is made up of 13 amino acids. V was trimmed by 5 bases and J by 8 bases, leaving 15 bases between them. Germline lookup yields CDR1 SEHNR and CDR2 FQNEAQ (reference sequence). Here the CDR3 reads CASSRDIRGGYTF. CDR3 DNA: TGTGCCAGCAGCCGCGATATCCGCGGGGGCTACACCTTC.

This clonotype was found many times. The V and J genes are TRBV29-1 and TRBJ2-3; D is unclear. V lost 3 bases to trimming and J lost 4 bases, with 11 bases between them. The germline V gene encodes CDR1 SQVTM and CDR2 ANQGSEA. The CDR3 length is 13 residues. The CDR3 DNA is TGCAGCGTTGAGTTTTTTGGGTCAGATACGCAGTATTTT. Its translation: CSVEFFGSDTQYF.

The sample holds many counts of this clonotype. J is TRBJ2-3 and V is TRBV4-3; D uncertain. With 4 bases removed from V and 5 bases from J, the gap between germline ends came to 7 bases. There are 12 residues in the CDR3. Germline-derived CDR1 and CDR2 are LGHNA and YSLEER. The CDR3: CASSLPGDTQYF. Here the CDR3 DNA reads TGCGCCAGCAGCCTGCCGGGAGATACGCAGTATTTT.

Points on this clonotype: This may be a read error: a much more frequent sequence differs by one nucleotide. This CDR3 is CAISEKDSRDTQYF. Here the CDR3 DNA reads TGTGCCATCAGTGAGAAGGACAGCAGAGATACGCAGTATTTT. The V gene is TRBV10-3, the J gene TRBJ2-3, with D possibly matching TRBD1 (6 bases). There are 14 residues in the CDR3. Germline-derived CDR1 and CDR2 are ENHRY and SYGVKD.

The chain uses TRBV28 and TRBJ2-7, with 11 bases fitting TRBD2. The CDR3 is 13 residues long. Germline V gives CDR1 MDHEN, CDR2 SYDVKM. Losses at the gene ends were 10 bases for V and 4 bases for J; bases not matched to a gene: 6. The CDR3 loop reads CATTSGGTYEQYF. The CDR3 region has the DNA TGTGCCACCACTAGCGGGGGAACTTACGAGCAGTACTTC.

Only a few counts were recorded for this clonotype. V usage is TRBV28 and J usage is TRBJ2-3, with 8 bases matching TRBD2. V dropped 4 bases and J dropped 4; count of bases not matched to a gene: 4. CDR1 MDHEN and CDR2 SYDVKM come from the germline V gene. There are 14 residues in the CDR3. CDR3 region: CASSSLAASDTQYF. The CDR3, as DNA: TGTGCCAGCAGTTCACTAGCGGCGTCAGATACGCAGTATTTT. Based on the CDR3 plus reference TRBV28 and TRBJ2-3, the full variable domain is DVKVTQSSRYLVKRTGEKVFLECVQDMDHENMFWYRQDPGLGLRLIYFSYDVKMKEKGDIPEGYSVSREKKERFSLILESASTNQTSMYLCASSSLAASDTQYFGPGTRLTVL.

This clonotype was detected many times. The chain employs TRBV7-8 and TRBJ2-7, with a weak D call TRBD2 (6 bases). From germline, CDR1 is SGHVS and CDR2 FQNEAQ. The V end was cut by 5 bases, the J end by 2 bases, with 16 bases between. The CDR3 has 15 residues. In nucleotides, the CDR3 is TGTGCCAGCAGCCATATCGGGGACTCCGCCTACGAGCAGTACTTC. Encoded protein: CASSHIGDSAYEQYF.

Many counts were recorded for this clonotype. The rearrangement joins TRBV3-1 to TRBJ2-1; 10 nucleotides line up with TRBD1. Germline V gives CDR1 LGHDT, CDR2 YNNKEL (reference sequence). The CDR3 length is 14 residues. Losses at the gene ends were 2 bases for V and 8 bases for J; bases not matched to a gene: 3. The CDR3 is CASSQLGTGDEQFF. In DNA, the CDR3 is TGTGCCAGCAGCCAACTAGGGACAGGGGATGAGCAGTTCTTC.

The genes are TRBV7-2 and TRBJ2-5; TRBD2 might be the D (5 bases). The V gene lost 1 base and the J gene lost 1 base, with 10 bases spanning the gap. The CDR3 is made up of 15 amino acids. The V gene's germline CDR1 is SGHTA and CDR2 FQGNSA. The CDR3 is CASSLGSVAQETQYF. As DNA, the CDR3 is TGTGCCAGCAGCTTAGGTAGCGTAGCCCAAGAGACCCAGTACTTC.

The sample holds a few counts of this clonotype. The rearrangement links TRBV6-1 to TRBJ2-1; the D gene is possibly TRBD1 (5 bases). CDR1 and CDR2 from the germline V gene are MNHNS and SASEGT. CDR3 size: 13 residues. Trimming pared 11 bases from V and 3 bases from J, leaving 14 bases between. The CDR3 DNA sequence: TGTGCCGGGGCTGGGCAGGGCTACAATGAGCAGTTCTTC. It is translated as CAGAGQGYNEQFF.

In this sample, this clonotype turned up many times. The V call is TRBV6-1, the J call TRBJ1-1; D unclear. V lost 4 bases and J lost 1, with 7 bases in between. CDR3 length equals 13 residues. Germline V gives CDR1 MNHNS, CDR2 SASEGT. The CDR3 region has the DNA TGTGCCAGCAGTGCCCGGGAGAACACTGAAGCTTTCTTT. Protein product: CASSARENTEAFF.

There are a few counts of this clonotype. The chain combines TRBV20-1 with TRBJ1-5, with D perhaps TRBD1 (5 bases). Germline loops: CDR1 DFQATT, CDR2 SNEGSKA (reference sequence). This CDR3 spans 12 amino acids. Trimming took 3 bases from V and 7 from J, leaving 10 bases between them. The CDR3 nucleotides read TGCAGTGCTAGGGGGGGGGACCAGCCCCAGCATTTT. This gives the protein CSARGGDQPQHF.

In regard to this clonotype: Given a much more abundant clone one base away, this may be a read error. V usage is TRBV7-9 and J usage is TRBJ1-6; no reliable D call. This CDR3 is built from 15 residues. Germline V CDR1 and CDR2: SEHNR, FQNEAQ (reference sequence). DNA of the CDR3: TGTGCCAGCAGCTTAACCCTCGATCATAATTCACCCTTCCACTTT. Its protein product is CASSLTLDHNSPFHF.

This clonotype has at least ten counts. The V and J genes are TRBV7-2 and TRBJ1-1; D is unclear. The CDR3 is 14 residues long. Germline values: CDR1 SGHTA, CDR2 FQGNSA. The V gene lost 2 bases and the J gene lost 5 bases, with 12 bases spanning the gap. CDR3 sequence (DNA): TGTGCCAGCAGCTTAAGGCGCGGAGGGACTGAAGCTTTCTTT. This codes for CASSLRRGGTEAFF.

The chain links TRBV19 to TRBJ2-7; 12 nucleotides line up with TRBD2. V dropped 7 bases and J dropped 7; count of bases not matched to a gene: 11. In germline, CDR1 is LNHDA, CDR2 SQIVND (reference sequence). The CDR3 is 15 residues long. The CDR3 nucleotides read TGTGCCAGTACCGAGAGACTAGCGGGAGTCGAAGAGCAGTACTTC. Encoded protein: CASTERLAGVEEQYF.

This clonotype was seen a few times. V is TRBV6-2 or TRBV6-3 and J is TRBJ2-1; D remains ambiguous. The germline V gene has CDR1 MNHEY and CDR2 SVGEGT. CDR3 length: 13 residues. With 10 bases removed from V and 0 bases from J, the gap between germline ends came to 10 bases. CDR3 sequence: CATRASSYNEQFF. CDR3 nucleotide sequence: TGTGCCACGAGAGCTAGCTCCTACAATGAGCAGTTCTTC.

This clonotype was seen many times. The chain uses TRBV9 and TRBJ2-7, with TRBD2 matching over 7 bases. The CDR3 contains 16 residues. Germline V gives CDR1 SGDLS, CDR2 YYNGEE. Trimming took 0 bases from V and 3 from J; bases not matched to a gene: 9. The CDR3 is CASSVAVASGIYEQYF. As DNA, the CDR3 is TGTGCCAGCAGCGTAGCTGTAGCTAGCGGCATCTACGAGCAGTACTTC. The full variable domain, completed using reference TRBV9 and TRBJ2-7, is DSGVTQTPKHLITATGQRVTLRCSPRSGDLSVYWYQQSLDQGLQFLIQYYNGEERAKGNILERFSAQQFPDLHSELNLSSLELGDSALYFCASSVAVASGIYEQYFGPGTRLTVT.

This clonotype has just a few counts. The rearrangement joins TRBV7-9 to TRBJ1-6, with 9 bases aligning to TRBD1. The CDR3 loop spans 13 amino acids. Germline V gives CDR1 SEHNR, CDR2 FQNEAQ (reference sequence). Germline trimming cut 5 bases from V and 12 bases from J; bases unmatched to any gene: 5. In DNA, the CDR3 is TGTGCCAGCAGCGTGGGACAGGGACGACCCCTCCACTTT. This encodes CASSVGQGRPLHF.